This T cell receptor (beta chain) was sequenced during a study of T-cell reconstitution after alpha-beta-depleted transplantation in children (dated by TCRdb to about 2016). Study-level background: T-cell immune reconstitution after TCRalphabeta/CD19-depleted allogeneic hematopoietic cell transplantation in children was quantitatively tracked in the study by means of TCR repertoire profiling.

CDR1 SGHRS and CDR2 YFSETQ are derived from the germline V gene. From its cysteine to its phenylalanine, the CDR3 spans 17 amino acids. Only CDR3 DNA remains: 51 bases, in frame from the first base. Here V drops 4 bases and J drops 1 base, and the junction holds 6 bases not matched to any gene. This clonotype was observed many times. Its recognized antigen is unknown. There are no base qualities to consult, and no much larger clone falls within one base. Receptors were amplified or captured by PCR. The sequencing machine was an Illumina HiSeq 2500. TCR libraries were prepared with molecular barcoding, using unique molecular identifiers to normalize TCRbeta repertoire quantification. TCRdb trimmed public reads at Q25 via fastp, called clones via MiXCR and kept in-frame beta chains. CDR3 protein sequences are deduplicated, and each keeps its most common genes and DNA. For this sample there are some 70,000 distinct CDR3 sequences; 6% to 8% appear just once. More than 2.5% of the sample rests with the top ten.

The chain is encoded by TRBV5-1 joined to TRBJ2-3; TRBD2 matches 13 bases in the middle. This clonotype originated in a human donor who donated a stem cell graft to a child with acute lymphoblastic leukemia. The sample consisted of PBMCs from the stem cell graft donor, taken from the stem cell graft. For the CDR3, the sequence is CASSPGTSGVGTDTQYF. The sequenced DNA: TGCGCCAGCAGCCCAGGGACTAGCGGGGTGGGCACAGATACGCAGTATTTT.